This TCR beta chain was retrieved from a study of read filtering for tumor transcriptome and immune sequencing. Findings and caveats of the study: The sorted CD138-negative fraction was a mixed bone marrow immune population, not purified T cells.

Molecular barcoded adaptors covering alpha/delta and beta/gamma chains were used on approximately 400 ng RNA. A single record per CDR3 protein comes from TCRdb applying MiXCR to the reads. Among over 50,000 distinct CDR3 sequences listed, around 21% were seen once. This clonotype has at least ten counts. What it recognizes is unknown. The V end was cut by 1 base, the J end by 2 bases, with 8 bases between. The CDR3 totals 14 residues. Germline V gene lookup returns CDR1 KGHSH and CDR2 LQKENI. This TCR was sampled from a donor over 35 with multiple myeloma. The chain combines TRBV18 with TRBJ1-1, with no clear D. Sequences were obtained from a population of CD138-negative cells sorted from bone marrow. This chain's CDR3 is CASSPQVGNTEAFF. As DNA, the CDR3 is TGTGCCAGCTCACCACAGGTTGGAAACACTGAAGCTTTCTTT. The full variable domain, in which reference TRBV18 and TRBJ1-1 provide the parts outside the CDR3, is NAGVMQNPRHLVRRRGQEARLRCSPMKGHSHVYWYRQLPEEGLKFMVYLQKENIIDESGMPKERFSAEFPKEGPSILRIQQVVRGDSAAYFCASSPQVGNTEAFFGQGTRLTVV.